The present TCR beta chain was sequenced within a study of shared clonotypes between healthy human individuals. Study-wide points: Among donors, clonotype sharing was expected to be affected by sequencing depth. Naive CD4 clonotype sharing across a handful of donors was about 5%. Naive subsets usually exceeded memory subsets in estimated richness.

With regard to this clone: Its antigen is not identified.

V dropped 4 bases and J dropped 7 bases, with 15 bases sitting between them. The CDR3 is made up of 15 amino acids. Germline V gene sequence: CDR1 SGHDT, CDR2 YYEEEE. The table came from immunoSEQ multiplex PCR; TCRdb's copy has only in-frame clones and leaves some out. The data contain nearly 1 million clones, over 60% of them singletons. The clonotype comes from a man in his late teens or twenties in good health. The V call is TRBV5-6, the J call TRBJ1-6, with a possible D match to TRBD1 (6 bases). What was sequenced was memory CD4+ T cells sorted from blood. Subset indicated: CD45RA-negative fraction. CDR3 nucleotide sequence: TGTGCCAGCAGCCCCGACTCAGGGACAAATTCACCCCTCCACTTT. Its translation: CASSPDSGTNSPLHF.